These T cell receptor beta chains were read from a single sample in a study of Graves' ophthalmopathy and Graves' hyperthyroidism. Each CDR3 protein gets one entry after TCRdb re-called the multiplex PCR reads with MiXCR. The sample contains about 380,000 distinct CDR3 sequences, 15% to 17% of which appear only once. The specimen sequenced was peripheral blood. The receptors originated from a woman between 18 and 30 years old with stable Graves' hyperthyroidism. The CDR3 runs from the conserved cysteine through the conserved F or W. Each record gives: J gene, V gene, clone size, D gene, CDR3 protein, CDR3 DNA. The D gene is left open where the match is weak. Clone size is shown for a subset of rows, as once, few, many or a class of expanded clone.

TRBJ1-5	TRBV6-1	.	TRBD1	CASSEYGTGNGQPQHF	TGTGCCAGCAGTGAATATGGGACAGGGAACGGTCAGCCCCAGCATTTT
TRBJ2-7	TRBV6-5	many	.	CASSHGGLHGEQYF	TGTGCCAGCAGTCACGGAGGACTCCACGGCGAGCAGTACTTC
TRBJ2-7	TRBV27	many	TRBD1	CASRITGGEQYF	TGTGCCAGCAGGATAACAGGGGGCGAGCAGTACTTC
TRBJ1-1	TRBV11-2	many	.	CASSDLRGTEAFF	TGTGCCAGCAGCGACCTCAGAGGCACTGAAGCTTTCTTT
TRBJ2-5	TRBV5-1	.	.	CASSQPRETQYF	TGCGCCAGCAGCCAACCAAGGGAGACCCAGTACTTC
TRBJ2-4	TRBV28	many	TRBD2	CASTQGLDVNIQYF	TGTGCCAGCACCCAAGGACTAGATGTAAACATTCAGTACTTC
TRBJ1-5	TRBV6-7	many	.	CASSPWGDQPQHF	TGTGCCAGCAGTCCCTGGGGGGATCAGCCCCAGCATTTT
TRBJ1-2	TRBV12-3/TRBV12-4	many	TRBD1	CASSPTGVFHYGYTF	TGTGCCAGCAGCCCAACAGGGGTCTTTCACTATGGCTACACCTTC
TRBJ2-5	TRBV5-1	many	.	CASGSGEETQYF	TGCGCCAGCGGCTCCGGGGAAGAGACCCAGTACTTC
TRBJ1-1	TRBV19	many	TRBD1	CASSIDRDRPWMRSEAFF	TGTGCCAGTAGTATAGATAGGGACAGGCCATGGATGAGATCTGAAGCTTTCTTT
TRBJ2-3	TRBV29-1	.	.	CSVEASVGTTQYF	TGCAGCGTTGAGGCGTCTGTAGGAACCACGCAGTATTTT
TRBJ1-1	TRBV19	many	.	CASGNRRGTEAFF	TGTGCCAGTGGAAATAGGAGGGGAACTGAAGCTTTCTTT
TRBJ1-1	TRBV7-9	.	.	CASSLETDQAFF	TGTGCCAGCAGCTTAGAGACAGACCAAGCTTTCTTT
TRBJ2-5	TRBV7-9	many	TRBD2	CASSSSWTSLETQYF	TGTGCCAGCAGCTCAAGCTGGACTAGCCTGGAGACCCAGTACTTC
TRBJ2-5	TRBV9	many	TRBD2	CASSVEGTTQETQYF	TGTGCCAGCAGCGTAGAGGGGACTACCCAAGAGACCCAGTACTTC
TRBJ2-7	TRBV27	many	TRBD1	CASCRSRTGIYEQYF	TGTGCCAGCTGCCGATCAAGGACAGGGATCTACGAGCAGTACTTC
TRBJ2-5	TRBV5-1	few	.	CASSSYRVQETQYF	TGCGCCAGCAGCTCGTATAGGGTCCAAGAGACCCAGTACTTC
TRBJ2-5	TRBV6-1	many	.	CASSPTSLGETQYF	TGTGCCAGCAGCCCCACTAGCCTTGGAGAGACCCAGTACTTC
TRBJ2-2	TRBV2	many	.	CASRLEVETGELFF	TGTGCCAGCAGATTGGAGGTGGAGACCGGGGAGCTGTTTTTT
TRBJ2-7	TRBV24-1	many	TRBD1	CATSDRGTGGKDEQYF	TGTGCCACCAGTGATCGAGGGACAGGGGGTAAGGACGAGCAGTACTTC
TRBJ1-3	TRBV3-1	few	TRBD1	CASSQEDRASGNTIYF	TGTGCCAGCAGCCAGGAGGACAGGGCGTCCGGAAACACCATATATTTT
TRBJ2-7	TRBV28	.	.	CASRTRGATGMGYEQYF	TGTGCCAGCAGGACGAGGGGGGCGACAGGGATGGGCTACGAGCAGTACTTC
TRBJ2-5	TRBV6-1	many	.	CASSERIQETQYF	TGTGCCAGCAGTGAAAGGATCCAAGAGACCCAGTACTTC
TRBJ1-2	TRBV6-1	many	.	CASSELHLSYGYTF	TGTGCCAGCAGTGAACTACACCTCTCCTATGGCTACACCTTC
TRBJ1-1	TRBV6-2/TRBV6-3	.	TRBD1	CASSYSNFVRTGGPRRNTEAFF	TGTGCCAGCAGTTACTCGAACTTTGTCAGGACAGGGGGCCCAAGGAGGAACACTGAAGCTTTCTTT
TRBJ2-7	TRBV19	many	.	CASKDSPLVYEQYF	TGTGCCAGTAAGGACTCTCCTTTGGTCTACGAGCAGTACTTC
TRBJ2-7	TRBV14	many	.	CASSQYGHEQYF	TGTGCCAGCAGCCAATACGGCCACGAGCAGTACTTC
TRBJ1-2	TRBV11-1	.	TRBD1	CASSTKGQGSLPLYGYTF	TGTGCCAGCAGCACAAAAGGACAGGGATCTCTCCCCTTATATGGCTACACCTTC
TRBJ2-7	TRBV13	many	.	CASSPTGRSSYEQYF	TGTGCCAGCAGTCCTACAGGGAGGAGCTCCTACGAGCAGTACTTC
TRBJ2-7	TRBV12-3/TRBV12-4	many	.	CASSLDSTYEQYF	TGTGCCAGCAGTTTAGACAGTACTTACGAGCAGTACTTC
TRBJ1-1	TRBV25-1	many	.	CASSPQGKVRVTEAFF	TGTGCCAGCAGTCCCCAGGGGAAAGTGAGGGTCACTGAAGCTTTCTTT
TRBJ1-3	TRBV13	many	.	CASSLGGGGQSSGNTIYF	TGTGCCAGCAGCTTAGGAGGTGGAGGACAGAGCTCTGGAAACACCATATATTTT
TRBJ1-5	TRBV27	many	TRBD1	CASGTGVSNQPQHF	TGTGCCAGCGGGACAGGGGTTAGCAATCAGCCCCAGCATTTT
TRBJ2-2	TRBV7-8	many	TRBD2	CASSLIGREDGELFF	TGTGCCAGCAGCTTAATTGGGAGGGAGGACGGGGAGCTGTTTTTT
TRBJ1-2	TRBV12-3/TRBV12-4	many	.	CASRPPPGDDGYTF	TGTGCCAGCAGGCCCCCACCGGGTGACGATGGCTACACCTTC
TRBJ1-2	TRBV12-3/TRBV12-4	many	.	CASSLTATFGNYGYTF	TGTGCCAGCAGTTTAACGGCGACCTTTGGGAACTATGGCTACACCTTC
TRBJ2-7	TRBV29-1	many	.	CSVEDHGGSSYEQYF	TGCAGCGTTGAAGATCACGGCGGAAGCTCCTACGAGCAGTACTTC
TRBJ1-1	TRBV3-1	.	.	CASSQEGFDAFF	TGTGCCAGCAGCCAAGAGGGGTTTGACGCTTTCTTT
TRBJ1-2	TRBV11-2	many	TRBD1	CASSLGVTGARMRGYTF	TGTGCCAGCAGCTTAGGTGTTACAGGGGCGAGGATGCGGGGCTACACCTTC
TRBJ2-7	TRBV6-1	many	.	CASSESRSAKSEQYF	TGTGCCAGCAGTGAGTCCCGATCCGCCAAGAGCGAGCAGTACTTC
TRBJ1-2	TRBV20-1	many	.	CSARVRQGEGYTF	TGCAGTGCTAGAGTACGGCAGGGAGAGGGCTACACCTTC
TRBJ1-1	TRBV7-3	many	.	CASSRTYGTEAFF	TGTGCCAGCAGCAGGACGTACGGGACTGAAGCTTTCTTT
TRBJ2-7	TRBV12-5	.	TRBD1	CASGLGRTGGSEQYF	TGTGCTAGTGGTTTGGGACGGACAGGGGGCAGCGAGCAGTACTTC
TRBJ1-5	TRBV12-3/TRBV12-4	.	.	CASSDMANQPQHF	TGTGCCAGCAGTGACATGGCCAATCAGCCTCAGCATTTT
TRBJ2-2	TRBV6-1	many	.	CASSLTRTGELFF	TGTGCCAGCAGTCTGACTAGAACCGGGGAGCTGTTTTTT
TRBJ2-2	TRBV6-1	many	.	CASSGSSGGTFTGKLFF	TGTGCCAGCAGTGGTTCCTCCGGGGGAACTTTCACCGGGAAGCTGTTTTTT
TRBJ1-1	TRBV2	.	TRBD1	CASSVGTGGFKTEAFF	TGTGCCAGCAGTGTCGGGACAGGGGGCTTTAAAACTGAAGCTTTCTTT
TRBJ2-5	TRBV12-3/TRBV12-4	many	TRBD2	CASSFGGGLETQYF	TGTGCCAGCAGTTTCGGGGGGGGGCTAGAGACCCAGTACTTC
TRBJ1-2	TRBV12-3/TRBV12-4	many	.	CASSLGANYGYTF	TGTGCCAGCAGTTTAGGAGCTAACTATGGCTACACCTTC
TRBJ2-2	TRBV6-2/TRBV6-3	many	.	CASSGTGELFF	TGTGCCAGCTCTGGCACCGGGGAGCTGTTTTTT
TRBJ1-3	TRBV6-1	many	.	CASRSAGADGNTIYF	TGTGCCAGCAGGAGTGCGGGGGCGGATGGAAACACCATATATTTT